A single sample gave rise to the 12 T cell receptor beta chains below, sequenced in a study of T cells in Graves' hyperthyroidism and ophthalmopathy (dated 2019 in TCRdb). The protocol used for the library was multiplex PCR. Sequencer: Illumina HiSeq 2000. The TCR beta CDR3 regions were amplified from the RNA transcripts. A first-round RT-PCR of the TCR CDR3 used the HTBI primer set with the Qiagen OneStep RT-PCR kit. TCRdb ran its own pipeline on the public reads, namely fastp trimming at Q25 and MiXCR clone calling, and kept in-frame beta chains. Each entry merges the rows of one CDR3 protein and shows their most common DNA and genes. The sample records hundreds of thousands of distinct CDR3 sequences, roughly 16% of which are singletons. The ten largest make up approximately 3.8% of the sample. Sequencing used blood. The receptors come from a woman aged 25 to 39 with Graves' hyperthyroidism.

This clonotype occurred many times. The chain combines TRBV11-2 with TRBJ2-7; a weak D match, TRBD2 (6 bases). Germline V gene lookup returns CDR1 SGHAT and CDR2 FQNNGV. Trimming shortened V by 1 base and J by 2 bases, and 9 bases separated the two germline ends. This CDR3 spans 14 amino acids. CDR3 nucleotides: TGTGCCAGCAGCTTAGCAGGGAGGCCCTACGAGCAGTACTTC. This translates into CASSLAGRPYEQYF.

This clonotype was found many times. The chain carries TRBV12-3 or TRBV12-4 and TRBJ2-7; 12 bases line up with TRBD1. This CDR3 spans 15 amino acids. J was trimmed by 7 bases and V by 5 bases; bases with no gene match: 9. The CDR3 loop reads CASSARDRGLWEQYF. DNA for the CDR3: TGTGCCAGCAGTGCAAGGGACAGGGGGCTTTGGGAGCAGTACTTC.

This clonotype was picked up many times. The V gene is TRBV18, the J gene TRBJ1-4; unclear D gene. The CDR3 runs 12 residues. V shed 3 bases and J shed 3 bases, with 2 bases lying between them. Germline CDR1 is KGHSH and CDR2 is LQKENI. CDR3 in amino acids: CASSPSNEKLFF. CDR3 DNA: TGTGCCAGCTCACCCTCTAATGAAAAACTGTTTTTT.

This chain connects TRBV14 to TRBJ2-1; 9 nucleotides line up with TRBD2. CDR1 is SGHDN, CDR2 FVKESK, per germline. This CDR3 region has 20 residues. The junction had 15 bases not matched to a gene; V was cut back by 3 bases and J by 0 bases. The CDR3 region is CASSQAGLATTLGSYNEQFF. The CDR3, as DNA: TGTGCCAGCAGCCAGGCCGGACTAGCGACGACCCTCGGCTCCTACAATGAGCAGTTCTTC.

This clonotype was detected many times. This chain links TRBV30 with TRBJ2-7, with TRBD1 matching 8 bases. Losses at the gene ends were 6 bases for V and 7 bases for J; bases not matched to a gene: 11. The CDR3 spans 13 residues. CDR1 and CDR2 from the germline V gene are GTSNPN and SVGIG (reference sequence). CDR3 sequence (DNA): TGTGCCTGCCGGCAGGGGGCGCCACAGGAGCAGTACTTC. This codes for CACRQGAPQEQYF.

This clonotype was found many times. DNA for the CDR3: TGTGCCTGGAGTCCAGGTGCCTACTACGAGCAGTACTTC. The encoded protein is CAWSPGAYYEQYF. The chain carries TRBV30 and TRBJ2-7; D is uncertain. V lost 2 bases, J lost 3 bases, and 11 bases lay in between. The CDR3 loop spans 13 amino acids. Per germline, CDR1 GTSNPN and CDR2 SVGIG (reference sequence). Full variable domain (rest looked up from reference TRBV30 and TRBJ2-7): SQTIHQWPATLVQPVGSPLSLECTVEGTSNPNLYWYRQAAGRGLQLLFYSVGIGQISSEVPQNLSASRPQDRQFILSSKKLLLSDSGFYLCAWSPGAYYEQYFGPGTRLTVT.

This clonotype was seen many times. V gene TRBV6-2 or TRBV6-3 combines with J gene TRBJ2-1; possibly TRBD1 or TRBD2 for D (5 bases each). Trimming removed 5 bases at V and 4 bases at J, with 15 bases between. The germline V gene encodes CDR1 MNHEY and CDR2 SVGEGT. CDR3 length: 15 amino acids. CDR3 DNA sequence: TGTGCCAGCAGTCAATCTACTTGGGGGTACAATGAGCAGTTCTTC. It codes for CASSQSTWGYNEQFF.

A remark on this clonotype: A single base separates this from a much larger clone, so it may be a read error. CDR3: CASSRPGQGMRGQYF. DNA for the CDR3: TGTGCCAGCAGCCGCCCGGGACAGGGGATGAGGGGGCAGTACTTC. The V call is TRBV3-1, the J call TRBJ2-7; 10 bases line up with TRBD1. The V segment lost 4 bases and the J segment 9 bases; nucleotides outside the gene matches: 12. Germline CDR1 reads LGHDT; CDR2 reads YNNKEL (reference sequence). This CDR3 is built from 15 residues.

On this clonotype: This could be a read error, since a much larger clone is one nucleotide away. This chain uses TRBV20-1 with TRBJ2-2; D may be TRBD1 (5 bases). CDR3 length: 17 amino acids. The V gene lost 3 bases and the J gene lost 6 bases, with 23 bases spanning the gap. The germline CDR1 and CDR2 sequences are DFQATT and SNEGSKA (reference sequence). The CDR3 region is CSARIGHLQGYAGELFF. The CDR3 DNA reads as TGCAGTGCTAGGATTGGGCACCTTCAGGGATACGCCGGGGAGCTGTTTTTT.

In this sample, this clonotype turned up many times. The rearrangement joins TRBV20-1 to TRBJ2-2, with TRBD2 matching 8 bases. Germline loops: CDR1 DFQATT, CDR2 SNEGSKA (reference sequence). The trim removed 6 bases at V and 5 bases at J, leaving 14 bases unmatched. This CDR3 comprises 16 residues. The CDR3 DNA sequence: TGCAGTGCCCCTCTAATGGGAGCGGGAGAGACCGGGGAGCTGTTTTTT. This gives the protein CSAPLMGAGETGELFF.

This clonotype was observed a few times. The chain joins TRBV7-9 to TRBJ2-5; a possible D gene is TRBD1 (6 bases). V lost 1 base and J 0 bases, leaving 9 bases between the germline ends. The CDR3 sequence is 15 residues long. CDR1 and CDR2 from the germline V gene are SEHNR and FQNEAQ (reference sequence). The CDR3 loop reads CASSLVTGNQETQYF. The CDR3 DNA follows: TGTGCCAGCAGCTTAGTCACAGGGAACCAAGAGACCCAGTACTTC. The whole variable domain, remainder taken from reference TRBV7-9 and TRBJ2-5, is DTGVSQNPRHKITKRGQNVTFRCDPISEHNRLYWYRQTLGQGPEFLTYFQNEAQLEKSRLLSDRFSAERPKGSFSTLEIQRTEQGDSAMYLCASSLVTGNQETQYFGPGTRLLVL.

This clonotype was counted at least ten times. The chain combines TRBV11-2 with TRBJ2-1, with 10 nucleotides matching TRBD1. This CDR3 is built from 14 residues. Germline CDR1 reads SGHAT; CDR2 reads FQNNGV. V lost 7 bases to trimming and J lost 6 bases; unmatched junction nucleotides: 6. In DNA, the CDR3 is TGTGCCAGCACCTCGGGACAGGGGCCCAATGAGCAGTTCTTC. This sequence encodes CASTSGQGPNEQFF.